This T cell receptor beta chain was captured in a study of blood T cell repertoires in COVID-19. On the study more broadly: The United States, Italy and Spain were the sources of the acute and convalescent COVID-19 samples. Sample material is recorded as cDNA or gDNA derived from T cells, B-cell-depleted T cells, or PBMCs.

In its sample, this clone was seen a few times. Original data processing: The authors estimated nucleated cell counts from reference gene primer amplification. Assay used: immunoSEQ multiplex PCR; TCRdb lists only in-frame clones, some missing. The D gene and trimming were derived from the DNA, and the V and J assignments and clone size from that table. This sample has 70,000 to 95,000 clones, with roughly 92% found just once. Germline V gene sequence: CDR1 WSHSY, CDR2 SAAADI. The trim removed 1 base at V and 2 bases at J, leaving 1 base unmatched. The CDR3 has 14 amino acids. The sequencing input was peripheral blood. The receptor was derived from a woman aged 55-69 years with active COVID-19. V gene TRBV10-2 combines with J gene TRBJ2-5; 7 bases fit TRBD2. CDR3 in amino acids: CASSEFGGQETQYF. CDR3 DNA sequence: TGCGCCAGCAGTGAGTTCGGGGGGCAAGAGACCCAGTACTTC.